This T cell receptor (beta chain) came from a study of response to subunit inactivated influenza vaccine. Notes on the study in general: There was a suggestion from the authors that each seasonal influenza vaccination recruits few new T cells.

TCRdb reprocessed the RT-PCR reads via MiXCR and lists one record per CDR3 protein. The sample contains a few hundred thousand distinct CDR3 sequences, 11% of which appear only once. This CDR3 is built from 16 residues. Losses at the gene ends were 2 bases for V and 7 bases for J; bases not matched to a gene: 9. Germline-derived CDR1 and CDR2 are ENHRY and SYGVKD. Comments on this clonotype: Its target is unknown.

This sample was also put to use in a study of T cells expressing NK-cell markers. That work adds: For TCR beta, cDNA was produced by 5'RACE template switching with UMIs. The authors derived TCR beta repertoires from sorted CD3+CD56+NKG2C+, CD3+CD56+NKG2C- and CD3+CD56-NKG2C+ T cells. Eight donors were sequenced, seven testing HCMV-seropositive and one testing seronegative. Expanded NKG2C+ T cell clones had unclear HCMV specificity.

Specimen: PBMCs from blood, collected on the day of vaccination. This clonotype originated in a man aged 45-65 years who received an inactivated influenza vaccine. The V gene is TRBV10-3, the J gene TRBJ2-1; 9 bases match TRBD2. This CDR3 reads CAISERKLAGNNEQFF. CDR3 nucleotide sequence: TGTGCCATCAGTGAGAGGAAGCTAGCGGGGAATAATGAGCAGTTCTTC.